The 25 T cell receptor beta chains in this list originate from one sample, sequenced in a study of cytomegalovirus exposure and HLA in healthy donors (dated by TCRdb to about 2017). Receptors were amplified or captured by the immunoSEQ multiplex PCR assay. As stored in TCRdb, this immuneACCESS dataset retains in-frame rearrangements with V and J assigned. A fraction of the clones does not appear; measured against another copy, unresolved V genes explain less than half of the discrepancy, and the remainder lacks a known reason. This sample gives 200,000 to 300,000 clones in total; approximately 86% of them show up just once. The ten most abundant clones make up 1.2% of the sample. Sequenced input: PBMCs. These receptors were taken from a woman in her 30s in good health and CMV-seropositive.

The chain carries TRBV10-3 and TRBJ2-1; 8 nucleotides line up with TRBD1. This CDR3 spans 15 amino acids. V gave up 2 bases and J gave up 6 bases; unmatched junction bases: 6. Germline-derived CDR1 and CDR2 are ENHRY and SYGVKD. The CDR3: CAISETGQGPNEQFF. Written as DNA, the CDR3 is TGTGCCATCAGTGAGACTGGACAGGGACCCAATGAGCAGTTCTTC.

The CDR3 loop is CASTIDSYNEQFF. As DNA, the CDR3 is TGTGCCAGCACCATTGACAGTTACAATGAGCAGTTCTTC. This chain joins TRBV5-4 and TRBJ2-1; possibly TRBD1 for D (5 bases). Trimming took 6 bases from V and 4 from J, leaving 11 bases between them. CDR1 is SGHNT, CDR2 YYREEE, per germline (reference sequence). The CDR3 extends over 13 amino acids.

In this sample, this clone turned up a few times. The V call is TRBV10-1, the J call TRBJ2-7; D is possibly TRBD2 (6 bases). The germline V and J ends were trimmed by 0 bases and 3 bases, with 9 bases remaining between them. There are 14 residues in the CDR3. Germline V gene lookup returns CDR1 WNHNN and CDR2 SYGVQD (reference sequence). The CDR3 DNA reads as TGCGCCAGCAGTGAGTCCGGGAGCAGCTACGAGCAGTACTTC. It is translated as CASSESGSSYEQYF.

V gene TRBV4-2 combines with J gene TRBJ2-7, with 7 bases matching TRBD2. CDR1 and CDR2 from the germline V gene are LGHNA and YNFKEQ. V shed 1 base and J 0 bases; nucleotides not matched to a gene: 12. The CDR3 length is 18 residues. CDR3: CASSQVLASGRSSYEQYF. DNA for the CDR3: TGTGCCAGCAGCCAAGTACTGGCTAGCGGACGGAGCTCCTACGAGCAGTACTTC.

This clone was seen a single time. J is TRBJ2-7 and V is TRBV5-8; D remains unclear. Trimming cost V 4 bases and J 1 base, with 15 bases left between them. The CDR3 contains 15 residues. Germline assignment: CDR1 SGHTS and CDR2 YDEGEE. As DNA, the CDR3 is TGTGCCAGCAGCCTTCGACGAGGAAGTTCCTACGAGCAGTACTTC. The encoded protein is CASSLRRGSSYEQYF.

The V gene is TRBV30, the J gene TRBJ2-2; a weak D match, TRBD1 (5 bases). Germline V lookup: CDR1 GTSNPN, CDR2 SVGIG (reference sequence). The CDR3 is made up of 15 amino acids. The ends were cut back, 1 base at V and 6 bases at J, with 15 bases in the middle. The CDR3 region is CAWSDGRAAAGELFF. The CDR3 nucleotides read TGTGCCTGGAGTGATGGCAGGGCGGCTGCCGGGGAGCTGTTTTTT.

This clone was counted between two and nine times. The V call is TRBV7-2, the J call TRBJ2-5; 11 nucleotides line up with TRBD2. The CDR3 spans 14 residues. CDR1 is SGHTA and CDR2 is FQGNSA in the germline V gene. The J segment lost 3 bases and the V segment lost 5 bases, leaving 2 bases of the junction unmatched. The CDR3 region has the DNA TGTGCCAGCAGCCCGGGACTAGCGGAAGAGACCCAGTACTTC. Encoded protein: CASSPGLAEETQYF.

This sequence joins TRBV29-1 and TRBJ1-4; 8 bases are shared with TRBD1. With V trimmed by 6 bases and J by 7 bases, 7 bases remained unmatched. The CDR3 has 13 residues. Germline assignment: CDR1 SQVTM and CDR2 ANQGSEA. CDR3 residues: CSVRTGKSEKLFF. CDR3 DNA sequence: TGCAGCGTGCGGACAGGGAAGAGTGAAAAACTGTTTTTT.

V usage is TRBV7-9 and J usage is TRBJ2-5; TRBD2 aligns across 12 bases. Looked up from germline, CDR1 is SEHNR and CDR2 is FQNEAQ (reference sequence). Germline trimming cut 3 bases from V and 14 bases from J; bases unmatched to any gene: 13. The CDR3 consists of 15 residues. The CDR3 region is CASSLAGTSGLAYYF. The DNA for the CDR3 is TGTGCCAGCAGCTTGGCCGGGACTAGCGGGTTAGCCTATTACTTC.

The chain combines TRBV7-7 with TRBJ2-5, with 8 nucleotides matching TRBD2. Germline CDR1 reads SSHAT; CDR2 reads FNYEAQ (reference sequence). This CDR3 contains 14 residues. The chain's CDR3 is CATAGGRGQETQYF. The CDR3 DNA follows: TGTGCTACGGCGGGGGGCAGGGGACAAGAGACCCAGTACTTC.

CDR3 in DNA: TGTGCCAGCAGCTTGAAACCGGGTAACTATGGCTACACCTTC. It encodes CASSLKPGNYGYTF. The rearrangement links TRBV5-4 to TRBJ1-2; the D is unclear. This CDR3 spans 14 amino acids. Germline V gene lookup returns CDR1 SGHNT and CDR2 YYREEE (reference sequence). The V end lost 1 base, the J end lost 1 base, and 8 bases lay between the germline ends.

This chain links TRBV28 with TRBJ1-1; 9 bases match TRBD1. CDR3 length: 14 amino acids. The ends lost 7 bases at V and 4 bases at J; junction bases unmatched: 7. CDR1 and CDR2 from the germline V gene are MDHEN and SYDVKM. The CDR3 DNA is TGTGCCAGCATCCCCCCGGGACAGGGCACTGAAGCTTTCTTT. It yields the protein CASIPPGQGTEAFF.

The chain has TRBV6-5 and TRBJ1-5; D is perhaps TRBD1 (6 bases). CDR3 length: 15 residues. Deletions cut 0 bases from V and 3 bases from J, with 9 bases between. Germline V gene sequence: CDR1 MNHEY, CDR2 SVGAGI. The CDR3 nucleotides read TGTGCCAGCAGTTACTCAGCAGGGGACAATCAGCCCCAGCATTTT. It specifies CASSYSAGDNQPQHF.

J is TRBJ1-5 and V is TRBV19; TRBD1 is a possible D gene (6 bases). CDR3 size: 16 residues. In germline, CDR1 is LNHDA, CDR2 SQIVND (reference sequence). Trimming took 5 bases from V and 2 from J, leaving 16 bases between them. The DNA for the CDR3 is TGTGCCAGTAGTCTAAAACAGGGCGGTGGCAATCAGCCCCAGCATTTT. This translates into CASSLKQGGGNQPQHF.

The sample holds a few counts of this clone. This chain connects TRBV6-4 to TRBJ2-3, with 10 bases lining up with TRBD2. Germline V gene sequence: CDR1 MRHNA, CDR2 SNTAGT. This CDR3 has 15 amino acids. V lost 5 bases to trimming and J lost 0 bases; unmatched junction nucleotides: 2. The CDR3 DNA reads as TGTGCCAGCAGTCTACTAGCGGGAAGCACAGATACGCAGTATTTT. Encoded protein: CASSLLAGSTDTQYF.

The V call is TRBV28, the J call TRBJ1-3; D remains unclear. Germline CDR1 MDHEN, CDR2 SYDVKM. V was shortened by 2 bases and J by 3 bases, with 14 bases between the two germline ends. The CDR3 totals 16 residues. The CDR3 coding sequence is TGTGCCAGCAGTTTAGGTCCTCGGGGAAGTGGAAACACCATATATTTT. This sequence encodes CASSLGPRGSGNTIYF.

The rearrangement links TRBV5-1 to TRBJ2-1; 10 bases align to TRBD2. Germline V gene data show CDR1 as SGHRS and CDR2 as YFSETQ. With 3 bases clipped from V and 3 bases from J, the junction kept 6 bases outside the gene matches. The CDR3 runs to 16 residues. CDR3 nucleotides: TGCGCCAGCAGCTCCCAGGGGACTAGCGTCTACAATGAGCAGTTCTTC. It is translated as CASSSQGTSVYNEQFF. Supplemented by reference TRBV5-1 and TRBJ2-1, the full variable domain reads KAGVTQTPRYLIKTRGQQVTLSCSPISGHRSVSWYQQTPGQGLQFLFEYFSETQRNKGNFPGRFSGRQFSNSRSEMNVSTLELGDSALYLCASSSQGTSVYNEQFFGPGTRLTVL.

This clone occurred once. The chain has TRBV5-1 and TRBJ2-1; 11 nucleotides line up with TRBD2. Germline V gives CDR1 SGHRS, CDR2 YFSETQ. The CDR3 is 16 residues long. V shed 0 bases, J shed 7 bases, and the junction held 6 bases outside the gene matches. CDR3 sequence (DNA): TGCGCCAGCAGCTTGGCTGGGACTAGCGGAGGTAATGAGCAGTTCTTC. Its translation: CASSLAGTSGGNEQFF.

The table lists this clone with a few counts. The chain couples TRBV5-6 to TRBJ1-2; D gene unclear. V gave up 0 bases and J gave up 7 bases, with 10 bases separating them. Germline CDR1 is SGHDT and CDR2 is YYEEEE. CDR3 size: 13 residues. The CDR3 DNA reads TGTGCCAGCAGCTTGGTGCAGGCGGGTGGCTACACCTTC. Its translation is CASSLVQAGGYTF.

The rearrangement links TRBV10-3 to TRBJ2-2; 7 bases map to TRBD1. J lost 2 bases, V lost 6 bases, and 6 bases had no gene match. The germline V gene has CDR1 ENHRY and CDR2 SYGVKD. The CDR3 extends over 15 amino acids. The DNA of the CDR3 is TGTGCCATCAGCCCCGGGACAGCTAACACCGGGGAGCTGTTTTTT. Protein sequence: CAISPGTANTGELFF.

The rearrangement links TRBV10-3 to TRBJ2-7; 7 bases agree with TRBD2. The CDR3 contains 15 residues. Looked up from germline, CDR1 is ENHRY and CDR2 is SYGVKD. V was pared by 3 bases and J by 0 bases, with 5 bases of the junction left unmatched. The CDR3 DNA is TGTGCCATCAGTGAAACAAGCGGGACCTCCTACGAGCAGTACTTC. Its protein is CAISETSGTSYEQYF.

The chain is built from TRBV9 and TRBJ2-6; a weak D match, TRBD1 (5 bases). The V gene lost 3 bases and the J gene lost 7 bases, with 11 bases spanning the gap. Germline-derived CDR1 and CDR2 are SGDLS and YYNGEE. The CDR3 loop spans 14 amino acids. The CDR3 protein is CASSEPTAANVLTF. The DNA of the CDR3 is TGTGCCAGCAGCGAGCCGACAGCAGCCAACGTCCTGACTTTC.

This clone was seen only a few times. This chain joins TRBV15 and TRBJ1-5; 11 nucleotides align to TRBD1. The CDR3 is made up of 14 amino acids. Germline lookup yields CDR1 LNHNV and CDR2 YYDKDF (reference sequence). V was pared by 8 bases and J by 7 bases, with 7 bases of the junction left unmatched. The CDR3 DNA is TGTGCCACCGGGGACAGGGGGATGTGGCAGCCCCAGCATTTT. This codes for CATGDRGMWQPQHF.

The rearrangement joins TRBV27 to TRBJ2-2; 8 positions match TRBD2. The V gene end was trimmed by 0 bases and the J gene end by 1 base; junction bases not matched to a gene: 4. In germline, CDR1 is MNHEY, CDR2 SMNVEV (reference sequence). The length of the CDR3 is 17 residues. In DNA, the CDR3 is TGTGCCAGCAGTTTATCAATAGCGGGAAAGAACACCGGGGAGCTGTTTTTT. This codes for CASSLSIAGKNTGELFF.

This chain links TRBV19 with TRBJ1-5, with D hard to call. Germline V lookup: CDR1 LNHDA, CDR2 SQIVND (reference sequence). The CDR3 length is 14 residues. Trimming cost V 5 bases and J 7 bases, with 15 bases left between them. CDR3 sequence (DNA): TGTGCCAGTAGTGATGGGCCGGCAAAACAGCCCCAGCATTTT. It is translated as CASSDGPAKQPQHF.